This TCR beta chain was recorded in a study of T cells after yellow fever vaccination. Study results and limitations: Most primary-vaccination clones reappeared after the booster (less than 98% CD4, around 88% CD8). FACS-sorted repertoires could contain abundant clonotypes contaminating from the bulk population. CD4 and CD8 compartments shared a small share of clonotypes.

TCRdb called the 5' RACE reads again in MiXCR, with one record for every CDR3 protein. The profile shows 150,000 to 200,000 distinct CDR3 sequences, approximately 6.2% of them singletons. The germline CDR1 and CDR2 sequences are SGHRS and YFSETQ. V shed 3 bases and J shed 0 bases, with 12 bases lying between them. The CDR3 has 15 residues. This clonotype was seen many times. Its specificity is unknown. The genes are TRBV5-1 and TRBJ2-5; D might be TRBD2 (5 bases). This TCR came from a man younger than 30 who received the YFV17D yellow fever vaccine. The specimen was CD4+ T cells sorted from PBMCs, collected on the day of the first yellow fever vaccination. The CDR3 spells CASSYQTNNQETQYF. CDR3 nucleotide sequence: TGCGCCAGCAGCTATCAGACTAACAACCAAGAGACCCAGTACTTC.